This passage covers 27 T cell receptor beta chains from one sample sequenced in a study of T cell responses to AZD1222 COVID-19 vaccine. Assay used: immunoSEQ multiplex PCR; TCRdb lists only in-frame clones, some missing. The sample has 100,000 or so clones, approximately 91% seen once; the top ten hold approximately 5.1%. This material consisted of peripheral blood, taken 28 days after the second AZD1222 dose. All receptors derive from an adult who received the AZD1222 COVID-19 vaccine.

The gene calls are TRBV18 and TRBJ2-2; either TRBD1 or TRBD2 may supply D (5 bases each). Trimming pared 1 base from V and 5 bases from J, leaving 14 bases between. The germline CDR1 and CDR2 sequences are KGHSH and LQKENI. The CDR3 loop spans 16 amino acids. This chain's CDR3 is CASSPLLQGDTGELFF. CDR3 coding DNA: TGTGCCAGCTCACCACTTTTGCAGGGAGATACCGGGGAGCTGTTTTTT.

This chain connects TRBV5-1 to TRBJ2-2; possibly TRBD1 for D (6 bases). The CDR3 covers 16 residues. The germline V gene has CDR1 SGHRS and CDR2 YFSETQ. Between the trimmed V and J ends, which lost 4 bases and 1 base, there was a span of 14 bases. The CDR3 DNA sequence: TGCGCCAGCAGCGTTCTACCGGGACAGAACACCGGGGAGCTGTTTTTT. Its protein product is CASSVLPGQNTGELFF.

This chain links TRBV30 with TRBJ1-6; D gene unclear. The V gene lost 4 bases and the J gene lost 4 bases, with 14 bases spanning the gap. Germline V CDR1 and CDR2: GTSNPN, SVGIG (reference sequence). The CDR3 totals 15 residues. This CDR3 reads CAWNGSGKYNSPLHF. CDR3 coding DNA: TGTGCCTGGAACGGTTCGGGGAAGTATAATTCACCCCTCCACTTT.

The genes are TRBV6-5 and TRBJ1-1, with D hard to call. Trimming cost V 7 bases and J 4 bases, with 13 bases left between them. Germline loops: CDR1 MNHEY, CDR2 SVGAGI. This CDR3 has 13 residues. As DNA, the CDR3 is TGTGCCAGCACCCCCTCGGAGGGCACTGAAGCTTTCTTT. It is translated as CASTPSEGTEAFF.

This sequence joins TRBV27 and TRBJ1-5; 8 bases map to TRBD1. This CDR3 is built from 14 residues. Germline lookup yields CDR1 MNHEY and CDR2 SMNVEV (reference sequence). Germline trimming cut 5 bases from V and 4 bases from J; bases unmatched to any gene: 4. Here the CDR3 DNA reads TGTGCCAGCAGTCGTGGACAGGGTAATCAGCCCCAGCATTTT. Protein: CASSRGQGNQPQHF.

This clone was observed once. The V gene is TRBV10-1, the J gene TRBJ2-7; D call uncertain. The germline CDR1 and CDR2 sequences are WNHNN and SYGVQD (reference sequence). The CDR3 has 16 amino acids. V lost 7 bases, J lost 4 bases, and 23 bases lay in between. CDR3 region: CASNKVRTTRSYEQYF. CDR3 sequence (DNA): TGCGCCAGCAACAAAGTCCGGACCACAAGGTCGTACGAGCAGTACTTC.

This clone is medium-sized within its sample. The genes are TRBV11-3 and TRBJ2-7, with TRBD2 identical over 8 bases. Germline V gene data show CDR1 as SGHNT and CDR2 as YENEEA. The CDR3 has 17 amino acids. Germline trimming cut 2 bases from V and 4 bases from J; bases unmatched to any gene: 13. The CDR3 spells CASSLRASGGVGYEQYF. CDR3 sequence (DNA): TGTGCCAGCAGCTTAAGGGCCAGCGGGGGAGTAGGATACGAGCAGTACTTC.

This clone was found once. For the CDR3, the DNA is TGTGCCAGCAGTTTAGGATCCACACCCCCAGCGCAGTATTTT. This sequence encodes CASSLGSTPPAQYF. V is TRBV27 and J is TRBJ2-3; D is unclear. The CDR3 is 14 amino acids. Between the trimmed V and J ends, which lost 2 bases and 10 bases, there was a span of 16 bases. In germline, CDR1 is MNHEY, CDR2 SMNVEV (reference sequence).

The gene calls are TRBV7-9 and TRBJ1-6, with D unclear. Germline V CDR1 and CDR2: SEHNR, FQNEAQ (reference sequence). This CDR3 contains 17 residues. Trimming cost V 1 base and J 3 bases, with 13 bases left between them. CDR3 in DNA: TGTGCCAGCAGCTTAGGGTCTCCTAACAGCTATAATTCACCCCTCCACTTT. Protein: CASSLGSPNSYNSPLHF.

This rearrangement joins TRBV4-3 to TRBJ1-1; D unclear. With 1 base removed from V and 1 base from J, the gap between germline ends came to 10 bases. The germline gives CDR1 LGHNA, CDR2 YSLEER. The CDR3 consists of 15 residues. The CDR3: CASSQAVGGNTEAFF. The CDR3 bases are TGCGCCAGCAGCCAAGCCGTCGGAGGGAACACTGAAGCTTTCTTT.

This sequence joins TRBV30 and TRBJ1-4; D possibly corresponds to TRBD1 (6 bases). V lost 5 bases, J lost 3 bases, and 16 bases lay in between. Germline-derived CDR1 and CDR2 are GTSNPN and SVGIG (reference sequence). There are 15 residues in the CDR3. The CDR3 region is CAWDKRGAANEKLFF. The CDR3 DNA reads TGTGCCTGGGACAAGCGGGGGGCGGCTAATGAAAAACTGTTTTTT.

The chain recombines TRBV12-1 with TRBJ2-4; the table's D call, TRBD2, was not checked against the DNA. TRBV12-1 is recorded as a pseudogene. The CDR3 spans 15 residues. The CDR3 protein is CASSFACVSKNIQYF. As DNA, the CDR3 is TGTGCCAGCAGCTTTGCATGCGTATCCAAAAACATTCAGTACTTC.

The CDR3 coding sequence is TGTGCCAGCAGCTTAAGTAAGGGAATAACCTACGAGCAGTACTTC. Its protein product is CASSLSKGITYEQYF. This chain joins TRBV7-2 and TRBJ2-7; unclear D gene. The V gene's germline CDR1 is SGHTA and CDR2 FQGNSA. V shed 2 bases and J shed 2 bases, with 13 bases lying between them. The CDR3 runs 15 residues.

The chain recombines TRBV5-1 with TRBJ2-7; 10 positions match TRBD1. There are 21 residues in the CDR3. The V and J ends lost 0 bases and 4 bases, in that order; junction bases with no gene match: 22. Germline V CDR1 and CDR2: SGHRS, YFSETQ. The CDR3 DNA sequence: TGCGCCAGCAGCTTGGCTTCCCTAGGGGGACAGGGGTCAGTATACGCTTACGAGCAGTACTTC. Encoded protein: CASSLASLGGQGSVYAYEQYF.

The DNA for the CDR3 is TGTGCCAGCCCCCCCTGGCTGTCAGGGAAGCACACTGAAGCTTTCTTT. It is translated as CASPPWLSGKHTEAFF. The gene calls are TRBV28 and TRBJ1-1, with D possibly being TRBD1 (5 bases). Trimming pared 8 bases from V and 3 bases from J, leaving 22 bases between. Per germline, CDR1 MDHEN and CDR2 SYDVKM. The CDR3 sequence is 16 residues long.

The V and J genes are TRBV27 and TRBJ2-5, with TRBD2 as a possible D gene (6 bases). The DNA matches TRBJ2-7 better at its end, which makes the J call doubtful. Germline-derived CDR1 and CDR2 are MNHEY and SMNVEV (reference sequence). The CDR3 contains 16 residues. CDR3 region: CASSLSPSGLAYEQYF. In nucleotides, the CDR3 is TGTGCCAGCAGTTTATCCCCATCGGGACTGGCCTACGAGCAGTACTTC.

The chain combines TRBV11-2 with TRBJ1-1; the D gene is possibly TRBD1 (6 bases). V lost 4 bases to trimming and J lost 4 bases, with 13 bases between them. In germline, CDR1 is SGHAT, CDR2 FQNNGV. The CDR3 totals 14 residues. The CDR3 DNA follows: TGTGCCAGCAGCTCCCCTTCCAGGGGCACTGAAGCTTTCTTT. It codes for CASSSPSRGTEAFF.

V and J are TRBV7-5 and TRBJ1-4. TRBV7-5 is a listed pseudogene. The CDR3 runs to 14 residues. This CDR3 is CARSPTGVNEKLFF. Written as DNA, the CDR3 is TGTGCCAGAAGCCCGACGGGAGTTAATGAAAAACTGTTTTTT.

The gene calls are TRBV5-4 and TRBJ2-5; 11 bases line up with TRBD2. The CDR3 loop spans 19 amino acids. V shed 4 bases, J shed 5 bases, and the junction held 19 bases outside the gene matches. The germline gives CDR1 SGHNT, CDR2 YYREEE (reference sequence). The CDR3 spells CASSPKVVAGGMFIETQYF. DNA for the CDR3: TGTGCCAGCAGCCCAAAGGTCGTAGCGGGGGGGATGTTTATCGAGACCCAGTACTTC.

This clone was detected only once. This chain connects TRBV27 to TRBJ2-5; D remains ambiguous. The germline gives CDR1 MNHEY, CDR2 SMNVEV (reference sequence). The CDR3 sequence is 17 residues long. V lost 6 bases and J 2 bases, leaving 22 bases between the germline ends. CDR3 sequence reads: CASSIRASVVRQETQYF. Written as DNA, the CDR3 is TGTGCCAGCAGCATCCGGGCTTCAGTGGTCCGACAAGAGACCCAGTACTTC.

This rearrangement joins TRBV19 to TRBJ1-6, with D hard to call. The CDR3 consists of 15 residues. Germline CDR1 reads LNHDA; CDR2 reads SQIVND (reference sequence). Trimming cost V 1 base and J 9 bases, with 13 bases left between them. The CDR3 DNA reads as TGTGCCAGTAGTATAGTGGGAGTTTTGGGTTCACCCCTCCACTTT. Its protein product is CASSIVGVLGSPLHF.

CDR3 sequence reads: CASSSPRTANTEAFF. CDR3 coding DNA: TGTGCCAGCAGTTCTCCTCGGACAGCGAACACTGAAGCTTTCTTT. The V gene is TRBV6-5, the J gene TRBJ1-1, with a weak D call TRBD1 (6 bases). The germline V gene has CDR1 MNHEY and CDR2 SVGAGI. This CDR3 region has 15 residues. Trimming took 4 bases from V and 1 from J, leaving 13 bases between them.

The chain carries TRBV9 and TRBJ1-2; possible D gene TRBD1, 6 bases. From germline, CDR1 is SGDLS and CDR2 YYNGEE. The CDR3 extends over 13 amino acids. V was pared by 0 bases and J by 6 bases, with 9 bases between. The CDR3 here is CASSVDREDGYTF. The DNA of the CDR3 is TGTGCCAGCAGCGTAGACAGGGAGGATGGCTACACCTTC.

The chain is built from TRBV6-1 and TRBJ1-4; a weak D match, TRBD1 (5 bases). This CDR3 region has 14 residues. Per germline, CDR1 MNHNS and CDR2 SASEGT. V was shortened by 1 base and J by 5 bases, with 8 bases between the two germline ends. CDR3 DNA sequence: TGTGCCAGCAGTGAAGGTGGGGCGAATGAAAAACTGTTTTTT. This translates into CASSEGGANEKLFF.

Points on this clone: Germline and junction disagree at one end, which may indicate a read error. V is TRBV2 and J is TRBJ1-4; D perhaps matches TRBD1 (6 bases). The V gene's germline CDR1 is SNHLY and CDR2 FYNNEI. This CDR3 contains 16 residues. The CDR3 region is CASREAWGRGGEKLFF. As DNA, the CDR3 is TGTGCCAGCAGGGAAGCCTGGGGCAGGGGAGGTGAAAAACTGTTTTTT. The entire variable domain, with the rest obtained from reference TRBV2 and TRBJ1-4, is as follows: EPEVTQTPSHQVTQMGQEVILRCVPISNHLYFYWYRQILGQKVEFLVSFYNNEISEKSEIFDDQFSVERPDGSNFTLKIRSTKLEDSAMYFCASREAWGRGGEKLFFGSGTQLSVL.

The chain employs TRBV4-3 and TRBJ1-1; TRBD1 matches 7 bases. The CDR3 spans 17 residues. Germline V gene lookup returns CDR1 LGHNA and CDR2 YSLEER. V lost 4 bases and J lost 0; bases outside the gene matches: 11. The CDR3 is CASSPWGPGQMNTEAFF. Here the CDR3 DNA reads TGCGCCAGCAGCCCCTGGGGGCCGGGACAGATGAACACTGAAGCTTTCTTT.

The chain recombines TRBV7-9 with TRBJ1-1; no reliable D call. The CDR3 spans 14 residues. Trimming pared 4 bases from V and 4 bases from J, leaving 13 bases between. Germline CDR1 and CDR2: SEHNR and FQNEAQ (reference sequence). CDR3 residues: CASSSVAASTEAFF. The CDR3 DNA reads TGTGCCAGCAGCTCAGTGGCAGCGAGCACTGAAGCTTTCTTT. The full variable domain, rest sourced from reference TRBV7-9 and TRBJ1-1, is DTGVSQNPRHKITKRGQNVTFRCDPISEHNRLYWYRQTLGQGPEFLTYFQNEAQLEKSRLLSDRFSAERPKGSFSTLEIQRTEQGDSAMYLCASSSVAASTEAFFGQGTRLTVV.